This T cell receptor (beta chain) appears in the sequencing data of a study of T cells in tuberculosis. Overall study context: IGRA-negative adolescents, IGRA-positive adolescents with latent tuberculosis and adults with active tuberculosis formed this South African cohort.

Produced via immunoSEQ multiplex PCR; TCRdb's table is partial and in-frame only. The repertoire holds 35,000 to 50,000 clones, with roughly 94% as singletons. Study-level points and caveats: The TCR-beta difference was not significant; alpha differences partly reflected length. GMM-specific TCRs were nearer to active tuberculosis alpha repertoires, suggesting expansion.

Comments on this clone: The antigen remains undetermined.

Germline CDR1 and CDR2: MGHRA and YSYEKL. This CDR3 is built from 14 residues. The clonotype comes from a donor aged 10 to 29 with latent tuberculosis or without tuberculosis infection. Some clones in this sample may be carry-over from other donors' samples. The chain recombines TRBV4-1 with TRBJ2-3, with D possibly TRBD1 on 5 matching bases. Sequencing used PBMCs. The CDR3 region has the DNA TGCGCTACCCAAGGGGCACTCAGCACAGATACGCAGTATTTT. This encodes CATQGALSTDTQYF.